One sample yielded the 6 T cell receptor beta chains listed below, sequenced in a study of post-analysis software for immune sequencing data. Included in the TCR beta cDNA libraries were unique molecular identifiers. TCRdb reanalysed the PCR reads using MiXCR and keeps one entry per CDR3 protein. The sample lists roughly 800,000 distinct CDR3 sequences, about 50% occurring once. Study conclusions and caveats: Controls had lower frequencies than patients of four or five TRBV segments, which included TRBV5-6, TRBV5-1 and TRBV20-1.

These TCRs are of unknown antigen specificity. Sequenced input: blood. Receptor source: a girl aged 10-17 years with multiple sclerosis.

This chain uses TRBV20-1 with TRBJ2-1, with 8 positions matching TRBD1. V was pared by 0 bases and J by 4 bases, with 14 bases of the junction left unmatched. CDR1 DFQATT and CDR2 SNEGSKA come from the germline V gene (reference sequence). The CDR3 covers 18 residues. CDR3 nucleotide sequence: TGCAGTGCTAGAGATAGGGGACAATGGCAGGGGGCTTACAATGAGCAGTTCTTC. Amino acids: CSARDRGQWQGAYNEQFF.

This rearrangement joins TRBV15 to TRBJ1-2; D is perhaps TRBD1 (5 bases). With 3 bases removed from V and 1 base from J, the gap between germline ends came to 15 bases. This CDR3 is built from 16 residues. Germline V gene sequence: CDR1 LNHNV, CDR2 YYDKDF (reference sequence). CDR3 nucleotides: TGTGCCACCAGCAGGTGGGGGGGTTCGGATAACTATGGCTACACCTTC. Residues: CATSRWGGSDNYGYTF.

The sample holds a few counts of this clonotype. The CDR3 nucleotides read TGTGCCAGCACCGCCATATGGACAGAGGGGATTCGTGGCTACACCTTC. Protein product: CASTAIWTEGIRGYTF. The J gene is TRBJ1-2, the V gene TRBV14; a possible D gene is TRBD1 (6 bases). This CDR3 is built from 16 residues. Trimming removed 7 bases at V and 7 bases at J, with 25 bases between. Germline V gives CDR1 SGHDN, CDR2 FVKESK.

The chain has TRBV10-3 and TRBJ2-1; 9 nucleotides line up with TRBD1. The CDR3 has 16 amino acids. With V trimmed by 4 bases and J by 2 bases, 6 bases remained unmatched. Germline-derived CDR1 and CDR2 are ENHRY and SYGVKD. This CDR3 is CAISADRGGAYNEQFF. The DNA for the CDR3 is TGTGCCATCAGTGCCGACAGGGGGGGCGCCTACAATGAGCAGTTCTTC.

The V gene is TRBV12-3 or TRBV12-4, the J gene TRBJ2-7; 7 positions match TRBD1. J lost 0 bases, V lost 2 bases, and 4 bases had no gene match. The CDR3 is made up of 15 amino acids. The CDR3 region is CASSLRNRGSYEQYF. CDR3 in DNA: TGTGCCAGCAGTTTAAGGAACAGGGGCTCCTACGAGCAGTACTTC.

This clonotype was picked up one time. The chain links TRBV7-2 to TRBJ2-7; D uncertain. CDR1 and CDR2 from the germline V gene are SGHTA and FQGNSA. This CDR3 has 14 residues. Trimming took off 5 bases at V and 4 bases at J, with 15 bases between the two ends. CDR3 DNA: TGTGCCAGCAGCGCCTCGCGGAGCCGTTACGAGCAGTACTTC. This encodes CASSASRSRYEQYF.